Below are 22 T cell receptor beta chains sequenced from a single sample in a study of T cells in Graves' hyperthyroidism and ophthalmopathy (dated by TCRdb to between 2018 and 2020). The protocol used for the library was multiplex PCR. Data came from an Illumina HiSeq 2000. Amplification of TCR beta CDR3 regions was carried out from RNA transcripts. A first-round RT-PCR of the TCR CDR3 used the HTBI primer set with the Qiagen OneStep RT-PCR kit. The public reads were run again by TCRdb, first through fastp at Q25 and then through MiXCR, and only productive beta chains were kept. Entries are consolidated by CDR3 protein sequence, retaining the most common genes and DNA. This sample holds 130,000 to 150,000 distinct CDR3 sequences; approximately 20% were observed only once. The ten largest clones represent 60% to 70% of the sample. Sequenced input: blood. Every receptor here comes from a woman aged 45 to 65 with Graves' hyperthyroidism that later progressed to Graves' ophthalmopathy.

The rearrangement uses TRBV30 and TRBJ2-6; D call uncertain. CDR1 and CDR2 from the germline V gene are GTSNPN and SVGIG (reference sequence). This CDR3 is built from 16 residues. Deletions cut 7 bases from V and 1 base from J, with 17 bases between. The CDR3 is CAFGDGVFSGANVLTF. For the CDR3, the DNA is TGTGCCTTTGGAGATGGGGTTTTTTCTGGGGCCAACGTCCTGACTTTC.

Worth noting for this clonotype: Germline and junction disagree at one end, which may indicate a read error. The rearrangement joins TRBV13 to TRBJ1-1, with TRBD1 matching over 10 bases. CDR1 and CDR2 (germline): PRHDT, FYEKMQ (reference sequence). CDR3 length equals 18 residues. The CDR3 sequence is CASSLGPGQGPMNTEAFF. The CDR3, as DNA: TGCGCCAGCAGCTTGGGGCCGGGACAGGGGCCCATGAACACTGAAGCTTTCTTT.

This sequence joins TRBV18 and TRBJ2-1, with 13 bases that match TRBD2. J lost 9 bases, V lost 3 bases, and 8 bases had no gene match. The CDR3 sequence is 16 residues long. Germline CDR1 and CDR2: KGHSH and LQKENI. Here the CDR3 reads CASSPKGLAGDFEQFF. CDR3 bases: TGTGCCAGCTCACCGAAAGGACTAGCGGGGGACTTTGAGCAGTTCTTC.

This clonotype has at least ten counts. The gene calls are TRBV11-2 and TRBJ2-1; 7 bases align to TRBD2. The J segment lost 7 bases and the V segment lost 5 bases, leaving 14 bases of the junction unmatched. The CDR3 is 16 amino acids. The germline gives CDR1 SGHAT, CDR2 FQNNGV. Written as DNA, the CDR3 is TGTGCCAGCAGCGCCAATCGGGGAGGGGCGGGGAATGAGCAGTTCTTC. This encodes CASSANRGGAGNEQFF. The entire variable domain, with the rest obtained from reference TRBV11-2 and TRBJ2-1, is as follows: EAGVAQSPRYKIIEKRQSVAFWCNPISGHATLYWYQQILGQGPKLLIQFQNNGVVDDSQLPKDRFSAERLKGVDSTLKIQPAKLEDSAVYLCASSANRGGAGNEQFFGPGTRLTVL.

The rearrangement joins TRBV6-1 to TRBJ1-6; 8 bases are a match to TRBD1. The CDR3 runs to 17 residues. V lost 4 bases to trimming and J lost 3 bases; unmatched junction nucleotides: 8. Per the germline V gene, CDR1 is MNHNS and CDR2 is SASEGT. The CDR3 protein is CASSGGQGGGYNSPLHF. CDR3 bases: TGTGCCAGCAGTGGCGGACAGGGAGGAGGCTATAATTCACCCCTCCACTTT.

In its sample, this clonotype was seen a few times. The rearrangement links TRBV6-9 to TRBJ1-6; possible D gene TRBD1, 6 bases. The CDR3 contains 15 residues. Trimming shortened V by 4 bases and J by 6 bases, and 13 bases separated the two germline ends. CDR1 MNHGY and CDR2 SVAAGI come from the germline V gene. The CDR3 nucleotides are TGTGCCAGCAGTTCTCATGGACAGACTAATTCACCCCTCCACTTT. It specifies CASSSHGQTNSPLHF.

This clonotype occurred many times. The chain links TRBV3-1 to TRBJ2-3, with D hard to call. Germline CDR1 and CDR2: LGHDT and YNNKEL (reference sequence). With 1 base removed from V and 2 bases from J, the gap between germline ends came to 13 bases. CDR3 length equals 16 residues. DNA for the CDR3: TGTGCCAGCAGCCAAGTTAAGGTAGCATTCACAGATACGCAGTATTTT. As protein: CASSQVKVAFTDTQYF.

This chain joins TRBV3-1 and TRBJ1-1; D might be TRBD1 (6 bases). Germline V CDR1 and CDR2: LGHDT, YNNKEL (reference sequence). This CDR3 is built from 14 residues. V lost 7 bases and J lost 1, with 13 bases in between. Here the CDR3 DNA reads TGTGCCAGCATTCTGGCAGGGGCGAACACTGAAGCTTTCTTT. It specifies CASILAGANTEAFF. Together with reference TRBV3-1 and TRBJ1-1, the CDR3 gives the full variable domain: DTAVSQTPKYLVTQMGNDKSIKCEQNLGHDTMYWYKQDSKKFLKIMFSYNNKELIINETVPNRFSPKSPDKAHLNLHINSLELGDSAVYFCASILAGANTEAFFGQGTRLTVV.

This chain uses TRBV2 with TRBJ2-7, with 8 bases identical to TRBD2. The CDR3 contains 13 residues. Germline V CDR1 and CDR2: SNHLY, FYNNEI. J gave up 6 bases and V 6 bases, and 7 bases lay outside the gene matches. The CDR3 spells CASSPETSAEQYF. The CDR3 DNA reads TGTGCCAGCAGCCCCGAGACTAGCGCCGAGCAGTACTTC.

This clonotype was detected ten times or more. The chain recombines TRBV7-3 with TRBJ2-1, with D possibly TRBD1 on 6 matching bases. The CDR3 totals 14 residues. Trimming shortened V by 5 bases and J by 3 bases, and 11 bases separated the two germline ends. CDR1 is SGHTA and CDR2 is FQGTGA in the germline V gene. CDR3 protein: CASSRQGGYNEQFF. The CDR3 bases are TGTGCCAGCAGCAGGCAAGGGGGCTACAATGAGCAGTTCTTC.

This clonotype was seen more than once but under ten times. CDR3 region: CASSLGSVEQYF. CDR3 coding DNA: TGCGCCAGCAGCTTGGGGTCCGTGGAGCAGTACTTC. The chain combines TRBV5-1 with TRBJ2-7; D call uncertain. CDR3 length: 12 residues. The germline V gene encodes CDR1 SGHRS and CDR2 YFSETQ. The V end lost 0 bases, the J end lost 7 bases, and 8 bases lay between the germline ends.

This clonotype has a count of ten or more. The chain recombines TRBV30 with TRBJ1-6; D is ambiguous. The CDR3 has 13 amino acids. Germline V gene sequence: CDR1 GTSNPN, CDR2 SVGIG (reference sequence). V was clipped by 6 bases and J by 4 bases, with 10 bases between them. The CDR3 DNA follows: TGTGCCTGCGCAGGAGGTTATAATTCACCCCTCCACTTT. Translating gives CACAGGYNSPLHF.

This clonotype has at least ten counts. The CDR3 here is CASSLKPGSYEQYF. CDR3 bases: TGTGCCAGCAGTTTAAAGCCGGGGTCCTACGAGCAGTACTTC. This rearrangement joins TRBV27 to TRBJ2-7, with D perhaps matching TRBD2 (5 bases). This CDR3 spans 14 amino acids. Germline loops: CDR1 MNHEY, CDR2 SMNVEV (reference sequence). V gave up 2 bases and J gave up 1 base, with 9 bases separating them.

This clonotype was counted ten times or more. The J gene is TRBJ2-1, the V gene TRBV27, with D perhaps TRBD2 (5 bases). The CDR3 has 16 residues. V was clipped by 1 base and J by 3 bases, with 13 bases between them. The germline CDR1 and CDR2 sequences are MNHEY and SMNVEV (reference sequence). The CDR3 loop reads CASSLFRSGFYNEQFF. The CDR3 nucleotides are TGTGCCAGCAGTTTATTCAGGAGCGGCTTCTACAATGAGCAGTTCTTC.

This CDR3 is CASSLLTRSSYNEQFF. In DNA, the CDR3 is TGTGCCAGCAGCCTACTTACCCGGAGCTCCTACAATGAGCAGTTCTTC. V is TRBV27 and J is TRBJ2-1; D unresolved. The CDR3 contains 16 residues. Germline CDR1 reads MNHEY; CDR2 reads SMNVEV (reference sequence). V was pared by 6 bases and J by 0 bases, with 15 bases between.

This clonotype was counted ten times or more. The V and J genes are TRBV28 and TRBJ2-1, with D uncertain. CDR1 is MDHEN and CDR2 is SYDVKM in the germline V gene. V gave up 5 bases and J gave up 10 bases, with 9 bases separating them. The CDR3 has 11 amino acids. The CDR3 is CASSPHHEQFF. The DNA for the CDR3 is TGTGCCAGCAGTCCCCATCACGAGCAGTTCTTC.

V usage is TRBV7-6 and J usage is TRBJ1-4; D is possibly TRBD1 (5 bases). V lost 5 bases and J 4 bases, leaving 11 bases between the germline ends. Germline V gene data show CDR1 as SGHVS and CDR2 as FNYEAQ. This CDR3 contains 14 residues. The CDR3: CASSKGRSNEKLFF. Here the CDR3 DNA reads TGTGCCAGCAGCAAGGGACGGAGTAATGAAAAACTGTTTTTT.

The chain recombines TRBV11-2 with TRBJ2-3; a weak D match, TRBD1 (6 bases). V shed 3 bases and J shed 2 bases, with 15 bases lying between them. The CDR3 loop spans 16 amino acids. CDR1 and CDR2 from the germline V gene are SGHAT and FQNNGV. The CDR3 DNA follows: TGTGCCAGCAGCTTCGGGGCAGGGGCGAACACAGATACGCAGTATTTT. This gives the protein CASSFGAGANTDTQYF. The entire variable domain, with the rest obtained from reference TRBV11-2 and TRBJ2-3, is as follows: EAGVAQSPRYKIIEKRQSVAFWCNPISGHATLYWYQQILGQGPKLLIQFQNNGVVDDSQLPKDRFSAERLKGVDSTLKIQPAKLEDSAVYLCASSFGAGANTDTQYFGPGTRLTVL.

The chain recombines TRBV18 with TRBJ2-7, with D maybe TRBD2 (7 bases). The CDR3 runs to 15 residues. V was trimmed by 2 bases and J by 3 bases, leaving 14 bases between them. Germline V lookup: CDR1 KGHSH, CDR2 LQKENI. CDR3: CASSPASGTHYEQYF. The DNA of the CDR3 is TGTGCCAGCTCACCAGCGAGCGGGACACACTACGAGCAGTACTTC.

The CDR3 is CASRTGTSLVQYF. The CDR3 coding sequence is TGTGCCAGCAGAACCGGGACTAGCCTTGTGCAGTACTTC. The J gene is TRBJ2-7, the V gene TRBV28, with 9 nucleotides matching TRBD2. J gave up 9 bases and V 6 bases, and 9 bases lay outside the gene matches. This CDR3 contains 13 residues. In germline, CDR1 is MDHEN, CDR2 SYDVKM.

Ten or more counts support this clonotype. CDR3 region: CASSYTTLYYNEQFF. CDR3 DNA: TGTGCCAGCAGCTATACGACTCTCTACTACAATGAGCAGTTCTTC. The V and J genes are TRBV7-9 and TRBJ2-1; D unresolved. The CDR3 runs 15 residues. From germline, CDR1 is SEHNR and CDR2 FQNEAQ (reference sequence). The V end was cut by 4 bases, the J end by 3 bases, with 13 bases between. The full variable domain, rest sourced from reference TRBV7-9 and TRBJ2-1, is DTGVSQNPRHKITKRGQNVTFRCDPISEHNRLYWYRQTLGQGPEFLTYFQNEAQLEKSRLLSDRFSAERPKGSFSTLEIQRTEQGDSAMYLCASSYTTLYYNEQFFGPGTRLTVL.

This clonotype was seen a handful of times. The CDR3 DNA sequence: TGTGCCAGCAGCCCCCGATTCCTGGGGGGCACAGATACGCAGTATTTT. As protein: CASSPRFLGGTDTQYF. The rearrangement uses TRBV11-2 and TRBJ2-3; D tentatively reads TRBD1 or TRBD2 (5 bases each). Germline V gene lookup returns CDR1 SGHAT and CDR2 FQNNGV. V gave up 5 bases and J gave up 1 base, with 16 bases separating them. The CDR3 consists of 16 residues.